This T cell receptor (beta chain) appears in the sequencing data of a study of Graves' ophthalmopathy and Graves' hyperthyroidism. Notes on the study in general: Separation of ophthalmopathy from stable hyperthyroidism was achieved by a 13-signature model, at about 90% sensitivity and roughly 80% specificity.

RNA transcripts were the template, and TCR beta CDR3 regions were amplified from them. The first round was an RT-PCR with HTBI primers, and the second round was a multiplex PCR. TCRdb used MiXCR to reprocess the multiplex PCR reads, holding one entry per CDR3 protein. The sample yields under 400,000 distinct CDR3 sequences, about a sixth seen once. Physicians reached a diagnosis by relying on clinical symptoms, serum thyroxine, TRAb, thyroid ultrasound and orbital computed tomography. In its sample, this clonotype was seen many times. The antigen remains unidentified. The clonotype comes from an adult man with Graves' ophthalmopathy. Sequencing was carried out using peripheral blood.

This CDR3 reads CASSPGTVIDLNTEAFF. As DNA, the CDR3 is TGTGCCAGCAGCCCCGGGACAGTGATCGACCTGAACACTGAAGCTTTCTTT. The genes are TRBV4-2 and TRBJ1-1; 7 nucleotides match TRBD1. V lost 4 bases to trimming and J lost 0 bases; unmatched junction nucleotides: 11. Per germline, CDR1 LGHNA and CDR2 YNFKEQ. CDR3 size: 17 residues.